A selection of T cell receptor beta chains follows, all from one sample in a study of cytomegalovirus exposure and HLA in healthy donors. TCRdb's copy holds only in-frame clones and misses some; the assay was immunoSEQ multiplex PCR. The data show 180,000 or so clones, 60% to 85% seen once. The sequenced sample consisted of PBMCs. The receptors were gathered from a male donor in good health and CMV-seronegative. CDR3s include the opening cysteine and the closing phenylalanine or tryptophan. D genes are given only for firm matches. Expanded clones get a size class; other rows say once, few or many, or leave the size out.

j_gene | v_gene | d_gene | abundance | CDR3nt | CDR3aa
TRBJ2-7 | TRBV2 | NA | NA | TGTGCCAGCAGTGAGGGGAGCGAGCAGTACTTC | CASSEGSEQYF
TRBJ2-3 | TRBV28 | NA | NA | TGTGCCAGCAGTTTATCCATCCCAACAGATACGCAGTATTTT | CASSLSIPTDTQYF
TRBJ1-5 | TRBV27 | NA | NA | TGTGCCAGCAGTTTATCGCGGGGGGTTGCTCAGCCCCAGCATTTT | CASSLSRGVAQPQHF
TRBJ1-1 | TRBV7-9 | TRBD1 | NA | TGTGCCAGCACCGATCGGGACAGGGGGGAAGCTTTCTTT | CASTDRDRGEAFF
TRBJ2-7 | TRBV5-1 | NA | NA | TGCGCCAGCAGCTCCGCCGGGGGAGGTCCCTACGAGCAGTACTTC | CASSSAGGGPYEQYF
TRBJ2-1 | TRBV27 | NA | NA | TGTGCCAGCAGTCCACGCGGGGGCAGCTCCTACAATGAGCAGTTCTTC | CASSPRGGSSYNEQFF
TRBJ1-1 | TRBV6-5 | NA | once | TGTGCCAGCAGCAAACAGGGCACTGAAGCTTTCTTT | CASSKQGTEAFF
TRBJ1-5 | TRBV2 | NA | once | TGTGCCAGCAGCCGCTCCCCTCGCTATAGCAATCAGCCCCAGCATTTT | CASSRSPRYSNQPQHF
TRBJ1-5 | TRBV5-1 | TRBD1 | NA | TGCGCCAGCAGCTTGGAAGGGGGCCATCAGCCCCAGCATTTT | CASSLEGGHQPQHF
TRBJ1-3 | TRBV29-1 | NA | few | TGCAGCGTTGGGAGGGGGGGGCGGTCTGGAAACACCATATATTTT | CSVGRGGRSGNTIYF
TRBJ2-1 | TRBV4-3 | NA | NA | TGCGCCAGCAGCCAAGTCTTAGCGGCCTACAATGAGCAGTTCTTC | CASSQVLAAYNEQFF
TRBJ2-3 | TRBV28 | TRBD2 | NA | TGTGCCAGCAGTTTCCCTTGGACTAGCCGGGAATCAGATACGCAGTATTTT | CASSFPWTSRESDTQYF
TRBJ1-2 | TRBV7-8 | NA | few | TGTGCCAGCAGCTTAGCCGAACAGAACTATGGCTACACCTTC | CASSLAEQNYGYTF
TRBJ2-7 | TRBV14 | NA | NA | TGTGCCAGCAGCCTATCCTCCTACGAGCAGTACTTC | CASSLSSYEQYF
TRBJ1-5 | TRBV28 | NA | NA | TGTGCCAGCAGTCCCTCTAATAGCAATCAGCCCCAGCATTTT | CASSPSNSNQPQHF
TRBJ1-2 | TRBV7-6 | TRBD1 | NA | TGTGCCAGCAGCTTAGGGCCACGGCGGGACAGTGAAAACTATGGCTACACCTTC | CASSLGPRRDSENYGYTF
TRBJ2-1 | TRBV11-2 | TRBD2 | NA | TGTGCCATTACTAGGGGTAGCGGGGGGCCCTACAATGAGCAGTTCTTC | CAITRGSGGPYNEQFF
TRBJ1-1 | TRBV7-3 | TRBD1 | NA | TGTGCCAGCAGCTTCGGACAGGACATGAACACTGAAGCTTTCTTT | CASSFGQDMNTEAFF
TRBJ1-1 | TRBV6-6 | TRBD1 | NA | TGTGCCAGCAGGCCAACAGGGGGGATTCACACTGAAGCTTTCTTT | CASRPTGGIHTEAFF
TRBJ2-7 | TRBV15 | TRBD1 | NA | TGTGCCACCAGCAAGAGCGCAGACAGGGGCAACGAGCAGTACTTC | CATSKSADRGNEQYF
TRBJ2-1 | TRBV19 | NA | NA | TGTGCCAGTAGTGTAGCCCCGAGTGAGCAGTTCTTC | CASSVAPSEQFF
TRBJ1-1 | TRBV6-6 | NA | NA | TGTGCCAGCAGTTACACCGCTAAGGGGGAAAAAGCTTTCTTT | CASSYTAKGEKAFF
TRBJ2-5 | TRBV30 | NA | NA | TGTGCCTGGAGTGTACTTCGGGAGACCCAGTACTTC | CAWSVLRETQYF
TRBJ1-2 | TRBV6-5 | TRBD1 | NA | TGTGCCAGCAGTACCCCACTTGCAGGGGGGTATGGCTACACCTTC | CASSTPLAGGYGYTF
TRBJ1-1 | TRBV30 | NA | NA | TGTGCCTGGAGTCTCACAGGGAACACTGAAGCTTTCTTT | CAWSLTGNTEAFF
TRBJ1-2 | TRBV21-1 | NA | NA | TGTGCCAGCAGCAACGGGGGGCGGAAAAGCTATGGCTACACCTTC | CASSNGGRKSYGYTF
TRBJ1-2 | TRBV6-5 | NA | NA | TGTGCCAGCAGTGAAGACATAGTCTATGGCTACACCTTC | CASSEDIVYGYTF
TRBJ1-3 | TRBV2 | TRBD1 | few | TGTGCCAGCAGCACGACAGGGACTGGAAACACCATATATTTT | CASSTTGTGNTIYF
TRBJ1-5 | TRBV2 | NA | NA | TGTGCCAGCAGTACGTCACAGGGTCGGCCCCAGCATTTT | CASSTSQGRPQHF
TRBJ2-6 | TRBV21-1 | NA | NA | TGTGCCAGCAGCAAAGAGGGCGAGGGCTTGCACTCTGGGGCCAACGTCCTGACTTTC | CASSKEGEGLHSGANVLTF
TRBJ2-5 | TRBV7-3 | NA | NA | TGTGCCAGCAGCTTAACGCCGGAGCGTGCGGAGACCCAGTACTTC | CASSLTPERAETQYF
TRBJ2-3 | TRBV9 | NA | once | TGTGCCAGCAGCGTAGCCCTTAGAGATACGCAGTATTTT | CASSVALRDTQYF
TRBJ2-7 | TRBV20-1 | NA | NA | TGCAGTGCTACCTACTCCTACGAGCAGTACTTC | CSATYSYEQYF
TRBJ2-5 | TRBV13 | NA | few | TGTGCCAGCCCCCAGCTAGGAGGGGGCCACCTGCAAGAGACCCAGTACTTC | CASPQLGGGHLQETQYF
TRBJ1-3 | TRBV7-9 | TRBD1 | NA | TGTGCCAGCAGCGACATCGGACAGGGGCGATTAAGTAGTGACACCATATATTTT | CASSDIGQGRLSSDTIYF
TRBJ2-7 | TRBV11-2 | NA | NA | TGTGCCAGCAGCGCCACCGGGACTTTCTACGAGCAGTACTTC | CASSATGTFYEQYF
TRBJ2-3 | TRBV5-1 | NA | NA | TGCGCCAGCAGCACAACCGGGGTTGGGGGGTCGTATACGCAGTATTTT | CASSTTGVGGSYTQYF
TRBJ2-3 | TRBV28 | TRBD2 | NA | TGTGCCAGCAGTCCGCGGACTAGCGGGAGCTTTCCGCAGTATTTT | CASSPRTSGSFPQYF
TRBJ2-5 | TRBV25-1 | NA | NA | TGTGCCAGCAGTGAAACTGGGAGAGGGGAGACCCAGTACTTC | CASSETGRGETQYF
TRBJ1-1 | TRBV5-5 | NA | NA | TGTGCCAGCAGCCTGTGGAACACTGAAGCTTTCTTT | CASSLWNTEAFF
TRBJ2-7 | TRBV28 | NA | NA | TGTGCCAGCACAACCCCGGGACACATCTACGAGCAGTACTTC | CASTTPGHIYEQYF
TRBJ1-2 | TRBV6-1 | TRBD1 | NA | TGTGCCAGCAGTGAGACGACAGGGGACTCTTATGGCTACACCTTC | CASSETTGDSYGYTF
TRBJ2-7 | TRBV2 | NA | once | TGTGCCAGCAGTCAGAGGGGGGACTACGTCCACGAGCAGTACTTC | CASSQRGDYVHEQYF
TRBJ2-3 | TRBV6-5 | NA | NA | TGTGCCAGCAGTCCGACAGTCCACACAGATACGCAGTATTTT | CASSPTVHTDTQYF
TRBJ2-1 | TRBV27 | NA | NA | TGTGCCAGCAGTTTTTTTAACAATGAGCAGTTCTTC | CASSFFNNEQFF
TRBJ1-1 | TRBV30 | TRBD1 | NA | TGTGCCTGGGGGACAGGTGAAGCTTTCTTT | CAWGTGEAFF
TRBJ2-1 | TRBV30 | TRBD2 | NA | TGTGCCTGCATCCCTGTCCTAGCGGGAGCCAATGAGCAGTTCTTC | CACIPVLAGANEQFF
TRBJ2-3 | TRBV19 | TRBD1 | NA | TGTGCCAGTAGCCCTTCGACAGGGCTGATGGGCGATACGCAGTATTTT | CASSPSTGLMGDTQYF
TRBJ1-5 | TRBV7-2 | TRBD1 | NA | TGTGCCAGCAGCTTAGGGGGGACAGGAAGTCAGCCCCAGCATTTT | CASSLGGTGSQPQHF